This is a list of T cell receptor beta chains from one sample in a study of blood T cells in healthy people across ages. Each CDR3 protein gets one entry after TCRdb re-called the 5' RACE reads with MiXCR. This sample yields roughly 1.5 million distinct CDR3 sequences, of which about 45% are seen a single time; approximately 4.1% belongs to the top ten. Sequenced material: blood. These receptors were taken from a woman between 18 and 29 years old in good health. Both conserved end residues are part of each CDR3. A D gene is named only where the DNA matches it firmly. Clone size is stated in some rows and not others, as once, few, many or a class when expanded.

J gene	D gene	clone size	V gene	CDR3 DNA	CDR3 protein
TRBJ2-2	NA	NA	TRBV29-1	TGCAGCGTTGCGGAAAGGCTTGGCGGCGTAAACACCGGGGAGCTGTTTTTT	CSVAERLGGVNTGELFF
TRBJ2-1	NA	few	TRBV29-1	TGCAGCGTTGAAGTCGGCTCCTACAATGAGCAGTTCTTC	CSVEVGSYNEQFF
TRBJ2-5	NA	NA	TRBV7-2	TGTGCCAGCAGCTTAGGTCCCACTCCGAACCAAGAGACCCAGTACTTC	CASSLGPTPNQETQYF
TRBJ2-5	TRBD1	once	TRBV20-1	TGCAGTGCTAGAAGGGACAGCTACCGAGAGACCCAGTACTTC	CSARRDSYRETQYF
TRBJ1-1	NA	few	TRBV4-3	TGCGCCAGCAGCCAGGTACAGGGGAACACTGAAGCTTTCTTT	CASSQVQGNTEAFF
TRBJ2-7	NA	few	TRBV12-3/TRBV12-4	TGTGCCAGCAGTATTGCAGGCGTTATATCGGTCGAGCAGTACTTC	CASSIAGVISVEQYF
TRBJ2-5	NA	many	TRBV12-3/TRBV12-4	TGTGCCAGCAGCAGGGTCTGGTCAGAGACCCAGTACTTC	CASSRVWSETQYF
TRBJ2-7	TRBD2	NA	TRBV27	TGTGCCAGCAGTTTGGCGGGAGGGCCCTTTGATGAGCAGTACTTC	CASSLAGGPFDEQYF
TRBJ2-3	NA	once	TRBV3-1	TGTGCCTGCAGCCGCAGGGGTCCGTCTAGCACAGATACGCAGTATTTT	CACSRRGPSSTDTQYF
TRBJ2-7	TRBD2	NA	TRBV20-1	TGCAGTGCTAGGATGACAAAGCGGGAGTGGTCCTACGAGCAGTACTTC	CSARMTKREWSYEQYF
TRBJ1-6	NA	NA	TRBV7-2	TGTGCCAGCAGCTTAGATCGGTGGAGTTCACCCCTCCACTTT	CASSLDRWSSPLHF
TRBJ1-6	NA	few	TRBV10-3	TGTGCCATCAGTGCCAAAAAAGCTTCACCCCTCCACTTT	CAISAKKASPLHF
TRBJ2-7	NA	NA	TRBV10-3	TGTGCCATCAGTGCCACCCCCTACGAGCAGTACTTC	CAISATPYEQYF
TRBJ2-7	NA	NA	TRBV19	TGTGCCAGTAGTACCCTCGCGGGGAACTACGAGCAGTACTTC	CASSTLAGNYEQYF
TRBJ1-1	TRBD1	few	TRBV20-1	TGCAGTGCTCTAAATGCCGGGACAGCTACGAACACTGAAGCTTTCTTT	CSALNAGTATNTEAFF
TRBJ2-7	TRBD2	NA	TRBV25-1	TGTGCCAGCAGTGGAATAAGGCTAGCGGGCTTCCGTAGGAACGAGCAGTACTTC	CASSGIRLAGFRRNEQYF
TRBJ2-7	NA	NA	TRBV29-1	TGCAGCGTTGAGTTGACGGCAGCCAACGAGCAGTACTTC	CSVELTAANEQYF
TRBJ2-1	NA	once	TRBV12-3/TRBV12-4	TGTGCCAGCAGTAACGGACCGAGCACGTTCTTC	CASSNGPSTFF
TRBJ2-7	NA	NA	TRBV12-5	TGTGCTAGTGGTCTAGTTCCATCGCCCTACGAGCAGTACTTC	CASGLVPSPYEQYF
TRBJ2-3	NA	few	TRBV7-2	TGTGCCAGCAGCCCCACCACAGTCTCACGAGATACGCAGTATTTT	CASSPTTVSRDTQYF